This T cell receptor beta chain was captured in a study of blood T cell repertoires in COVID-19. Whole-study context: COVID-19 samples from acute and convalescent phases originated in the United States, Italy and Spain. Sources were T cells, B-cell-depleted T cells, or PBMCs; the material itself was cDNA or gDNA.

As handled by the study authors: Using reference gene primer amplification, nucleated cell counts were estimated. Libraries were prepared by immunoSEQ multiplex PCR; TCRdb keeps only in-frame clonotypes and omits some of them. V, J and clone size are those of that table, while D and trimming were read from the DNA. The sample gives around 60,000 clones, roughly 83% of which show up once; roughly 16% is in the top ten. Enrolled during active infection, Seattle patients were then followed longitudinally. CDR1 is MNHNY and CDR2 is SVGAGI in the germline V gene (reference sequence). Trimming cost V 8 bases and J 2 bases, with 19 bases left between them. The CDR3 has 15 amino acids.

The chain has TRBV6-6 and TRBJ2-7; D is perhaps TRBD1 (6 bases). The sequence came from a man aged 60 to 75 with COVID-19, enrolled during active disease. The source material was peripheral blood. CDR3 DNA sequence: TGTGCCAGCCAAACCGGCGCCGGGACACCCTACGAGCAGTACTTC. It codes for CASQTGAGTPYEQYF.